Shown below are 13 T cell receptor beta chains from a single sample sequenced in a study of tumor and adjacent non-tumor tissue in lung cancer. A modified ARM-PCR protocol with three rounds of nested PCR amplified TCRbeta. TCRdb ran MiXCR on the multiplex PCR reads and lists one entry per CDR3 protein. This table has almost 75,000 distinct CDR3 sequences, 65% to 75% appearing once. RNA was extracted from bulk tissue without any cell sorting. Distant lung tissue was collected more than 3 cm away from the tumor edge. The specimen sequenced was distant non-tumor lung tissue. These receptors originate from a woman aged 45-59 years with non-small cell lung cancer.

Notes on this clonotype: Given the absence of the conserved phenylalanine or tryptophan at the CDR3 end, a read error is likely. V is TRBV5-5 and J is TRBJ2-5, with D possibly TRBD1 on 6 matching bases. From germline, CDR1 is SGHKS and CDR2 YYEKEE (reference sequence). The CDR3 has 16 residues. V was clipped by 0 bases and J by 5 bases, with 17 bases between them. In DNA, the CDR3 is TGTGCCAGCAGCTTGGCCCCCGCAGGGGTGAGGGAGACCCAGTACTTA. It translates to CASSLAPAGVRETQYL.

To note about this clonotype: Compared with germline, one end of the junction differs, possibly owing to a read error. The V gene is TRBV6-1, the J gene TRBJ2-2; D assignment may be TRBD1 or TRBD2 (5 bases each). This CDR3 has 15 amino acids. The germline CDR1 and CDR2 sequences are MNHNS and SASEGT. CDR3 sequence reads: CTSSAETSGAGELFF. CDR3 DNA: TGTACCAGCAGTGCCGAAACGAGTGGGGCCGGGGAACTGTTTTTT.

Concerning this clonotype itself: This may be a read error: a much more frequent sequence differs by one nucleotide. V is TRBV28 and J is TRBJ1-5, with a weak D call TRBD1 (5 bases). Germline CDR1 reads MDHEN; CDR2 reads SYDVKM. The V and J ends lost 5 bases and 0 bases respectively, with 14 bases between them. CDR3 length equals 16 residues. The DNA of the CDR3 is TGTGCCAGCAGTCACCGGGGGGGTTTTAGCAATCAGCCCCAGCATTTT. This translates into CASSHRGGFSNQPQHF.

The table lists this clonotype with a count of one. An end of the junction does not agree with germline; a read error may underlie this. The chain has TRBV11-2 and TRBJ2-6; a possible D gene is TRBD1 (5 bases). This CDR3 has 17 amino acids. The germline V gene has CDR1 SGHAT and CDR2 FQNNGV. DNA of the CDR3: TGTGCCAGCAGCTTGACACACAGGAGCTCTGGGGCCGACGTCCTGACTTTC. Its translation: CASSLTHRSSGADVLTF. Based on the CDR3 plus reference TRBV11-2 and TRBJ2-6, the full variable domain is EAGVAQSPRYKIIEKRQSVAFWCNPISGHATLYWYQQILGQGPKLLIQFQNNGVVDDSQLPKDRFSAERLKGVDSTLKIQPAKLEDSAVYLCASSLTHRSSGADVLTFGAGSRLTVL.

Points on this clonotype: Possible read error: a much larger clone is one base away. The chain joins TRBV20-1 to TRBJ2-1; 16 bases align to TRBD2. This CDR3 is 16 amino acids long. With V trimmed by 8 bases and J by 7 bases, 11 bases remained unmatched. Germline V gene sequence: CDR1 DFQATT, CDR2 SNEGSKA (reference sequence). Here the CDR3 reads CSTTGTSGRAINEQFF. The CDR3 coding sequence is TGCAGTACTACCGGGACTAGCGGGAGGGCCATAAATGAGCAGTTCTTC.

Points on this clonotype: A much more abundant neighbour one base away suggests this may be a read error. The J gene is TRBJ2-2, the V gene TRBV5-6; TRBD1 aligns across 9 bases. CDR1 is SGHDT and CDR2 is YYEEEE in the germline V gene. The CDR3 has 15 residues. CDR3 sequence (DNA): TGTGCCTGCAGCTTCATACAGGGGGCTGCCGGGGAGCTGTTTTTT. It yields the protein CACSFIQGAAGELFF.

This clonotype was picked up one time. It is likely a read error, because the conserved phenylalanine at the end of the CDR3 is missing. This chain links TRBV11-2 with TRBJ2-1; D is uncertain. Looked up from germline, CDR1 is SGHAT and CDR2 is FQNNGV. This CDR3 has 13 amino acids. CDR3 DNA sequence: TGTGCCAGCCGCTTAGAGTCTGGCGCAGGGCAGTTCTTG. Translation gives CASRLESGAGQFL.

A remark on this clonotype: Without the conserved terminal phenylalanine or tryptophan, this CDR3 likely stems from a read error. The chain has TRBV4-1 and TRBJ1-5, with D unclear. Germline assignment: CDR1 MGHRA and CDR2 YSYEKL. There are 16 residues in the CDR3. DNA of the CDR3: TGCACCAGCAGCCAAGCTGGGCGTGGTAGCAACCAGCCCCAGCATTCT. It yields the protein CTSSQAGRGSNQPQHS.

This clonotype was seen repeatedly, ten times or more. The gene calls are TRBV6-1 and TRBJ1-6, with 7 bases lining up with TRBD1. This CDR3 has 16 amino acids. CDR1 is MNHNS, CDR2 SASEGT, per germline. After removal of 3 bases from V and 6 bases from J, the junction contained 8 bases not matched to a gene. The CDR3 loop reads CASSDRDSFTNSPLHF. CDR3 nucleotides: TGTGCCAGCAGTGACCGGGACAGTTTTACTAATTCACCCCTCCACTTT.

For this clonotype: A read error is possible here, since a much larger clone lies one base away. This chain connects TRBV20-1 to TRBJ1-5, with D uncertain. Deletions cut 6 bases from V and 0 bases from J, with 12 bases between. The CDR3 covers 14 residues. CDR1 DFQATT and CDR2 SNEGSKA come from the germline V gene (reference sequence). For the CDR3, the DNA is TGCAGTGCGACTGAAATTGATAGCAATCAGCCCCAGCATTTT. It codes for CSATEIDSNQPQHF.

A word on this clonotype: Sequence at one end of the junction differs from germline and may be a read error. The chain combines TRBV4-3 with TRBJ2-7; 7 positions match TRBD1. Germline V gene data show CDR1 as LGHNA and CDR2 as YSLEER. The CDR3 length is 14 residues. The CDR3 DNA is TGCGCCAGTAGCCAAACGGACAGGACCTACGAGCAGAACTTC. As protein: CASSQTDRTYEQNF.

This clonotype has a count of ten or more. The V gene is TRBV28, the J gene TRBJ2-7, with 9 positions matching TRBD1. Trimming at V came to 6 bases and at J to 7 bases, leaving 13 bases not matched to a gene. This CDR3 is 15 amino acids long. The V gene's germline CDR1 is MDHEN and CDR2 SYDVKM. The DNA for the CDR3 is TGTGCCAGCAGCACCGCGGACAGGGGTCGTTGGGAGCAGTACTTC. Amino acids: CASSTADRGRWEQYF.

In its sample, this clonotype was seen many times. A much larger clonotype is one base distant, so this may be a read error. CDR3 bases: TGTGCCAGCAGCTTAGCAAAGACAGGGGGAGAGCAGTACTTC. This gives the protein CASSLAKTGGEQYF. J is TRBJ2-7 and V is TRBV11-2, with 9 nucleotides matching TRBD1. Losses at the gene ends were 1 base for V and 7 bases for J; bases not matched to a gene: 5. CDR1 SGHAT and CDR2 FQNNGV come from the germline V gene. The CDR3 has 14 residues.